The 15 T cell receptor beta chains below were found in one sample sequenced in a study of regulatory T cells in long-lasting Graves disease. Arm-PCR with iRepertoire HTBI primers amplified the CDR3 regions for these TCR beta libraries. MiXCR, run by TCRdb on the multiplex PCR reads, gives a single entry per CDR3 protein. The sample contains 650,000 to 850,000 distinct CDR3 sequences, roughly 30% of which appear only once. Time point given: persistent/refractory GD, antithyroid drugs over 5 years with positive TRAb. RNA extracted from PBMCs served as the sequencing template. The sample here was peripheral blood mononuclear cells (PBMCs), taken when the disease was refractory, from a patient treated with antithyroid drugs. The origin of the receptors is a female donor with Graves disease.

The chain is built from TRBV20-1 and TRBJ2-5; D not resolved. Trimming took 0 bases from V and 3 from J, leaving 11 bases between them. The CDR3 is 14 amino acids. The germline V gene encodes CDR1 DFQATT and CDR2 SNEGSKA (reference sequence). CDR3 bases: TGCAGTGCTAGAGATTGGCTAGTGGAAGAGACCCAGTACTTC. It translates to CSARDWLVEETQYF.

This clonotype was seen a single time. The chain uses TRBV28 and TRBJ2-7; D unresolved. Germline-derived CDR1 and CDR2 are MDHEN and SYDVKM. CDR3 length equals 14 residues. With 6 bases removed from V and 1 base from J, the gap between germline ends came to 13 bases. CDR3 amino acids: CASSPVAPSYEQYF. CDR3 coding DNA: TGTGCCAGCAGCCCCGTAGCACCGTCCTACGAGCAGTACTTC.

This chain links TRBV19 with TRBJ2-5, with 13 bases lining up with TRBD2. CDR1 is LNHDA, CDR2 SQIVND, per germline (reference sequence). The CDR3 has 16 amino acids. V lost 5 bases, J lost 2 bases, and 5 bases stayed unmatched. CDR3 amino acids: CASSSGTSGKQETQYF. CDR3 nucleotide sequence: TGTGCCAGTAGTTCTGGGACTAGCGGGAAGCAAGAGACCCAGTACTTC.

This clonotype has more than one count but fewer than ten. The CDR3 DNA is TGTGCCAGCAGCGGGACCGGCGGAGGGGATTCACCCCTCCACTTT. This encodes CASSGTGGGDSPLHF. The chain couples TRBV6-2 or TRBV6-3 to TRBJ1-6, with a possible D match to TRBD1 (5 bases). The CDR3 is made up of 15 amino acids. Deletions cut 6 bases from V and 8 bases from J, with 17 bases between. Per the germline V gene, CDR1 is MNHEY and CDR2 is SVGEGT.

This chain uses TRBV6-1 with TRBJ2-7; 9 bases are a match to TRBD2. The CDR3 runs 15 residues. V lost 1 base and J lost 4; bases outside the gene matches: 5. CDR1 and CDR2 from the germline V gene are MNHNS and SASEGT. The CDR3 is CASSEGSGSGYEQYF. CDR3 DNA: TGTGCCAGCAGTGAAGGTAGCGGGAGCGGGTACGAGCAGTACTTC.

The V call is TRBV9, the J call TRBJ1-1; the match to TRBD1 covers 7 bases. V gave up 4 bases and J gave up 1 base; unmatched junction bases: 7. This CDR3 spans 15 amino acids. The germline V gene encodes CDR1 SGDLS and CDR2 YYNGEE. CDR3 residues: CASSNRQGGNTEAFF. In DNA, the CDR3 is TGTGCCAGCAGCAATAGACAGGGTGGGAACACTGAAGCTTTCTTT.

The CDR3 protein is CASTADIQYNEQFF. In DNA form, the CDR3 reads TGTGCCAGCACGGCCGACATCCAGTACAATGAGCAGTTCTTC. The V call is TRBV6-1, the J call TRBJ2-1; the D is unclear. Germline values: CDR1 MNHNS, CDR2 SASEGT. The V gene lost 7 bases and the J gene lost 4 bases, with 14 bases spanning the gap. The CDR3 is made up of 14 amino acids.

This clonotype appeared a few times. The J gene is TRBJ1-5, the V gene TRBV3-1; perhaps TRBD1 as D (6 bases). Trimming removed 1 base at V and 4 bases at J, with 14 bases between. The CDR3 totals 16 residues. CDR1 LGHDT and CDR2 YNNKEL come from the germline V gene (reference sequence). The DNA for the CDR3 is TGTGCCAGCAGCCAAGGTTTGGGGCAGGGGAATCAGCCCCAGCATTTT. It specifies CASSQGLGQGNQPQHF. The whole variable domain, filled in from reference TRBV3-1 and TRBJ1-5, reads DTAVSQTPKYLVTQMGNDKSIKCEQNLGHDTMYWYKQDSKKFLKIMFSYNNKELIINETVPNRFSPKSPDKAHLNLHINSLELGDSAVYFCASSQGLGQGNQPQHFGDGTRLSIL.

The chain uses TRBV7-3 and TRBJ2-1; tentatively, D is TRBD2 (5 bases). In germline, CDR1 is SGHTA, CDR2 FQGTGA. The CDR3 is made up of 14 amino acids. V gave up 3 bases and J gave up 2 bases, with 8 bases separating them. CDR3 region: CASSFDSAYNEQFF. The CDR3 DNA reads TGTGCCAGCAGCTTCGATAGCGCCTACAATGAGCAGTTCTTC.

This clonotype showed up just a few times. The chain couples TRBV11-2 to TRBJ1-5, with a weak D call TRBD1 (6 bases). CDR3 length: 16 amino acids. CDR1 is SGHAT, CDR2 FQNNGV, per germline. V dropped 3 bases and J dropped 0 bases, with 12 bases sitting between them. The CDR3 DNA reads TGTGCCAGCAGCTTCGGGGGGGCCTATAGCAATCAGCCCCAGCATTTT. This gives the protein CASSFGGAYSNQPQHF. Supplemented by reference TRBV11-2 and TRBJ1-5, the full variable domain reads EAGVAQSPRYKIIEKRQSVAFWCNPISGHATLYWYQQILGQGPKLLIQFQNNGVVDDSQLPKDRFSAERLKGVDSTLKIQPAKLEDSAVYLCASSFGGAYSNQPQHFGDGTRLSIL.

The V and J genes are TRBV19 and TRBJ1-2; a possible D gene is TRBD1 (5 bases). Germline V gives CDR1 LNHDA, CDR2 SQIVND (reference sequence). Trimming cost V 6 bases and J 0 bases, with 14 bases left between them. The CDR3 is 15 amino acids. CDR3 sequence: CASRRTGTANYGYTF. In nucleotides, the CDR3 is TGTGCCAGTAGGAGGACCGGGACGGCTAACTATGGCTACACCTTC.

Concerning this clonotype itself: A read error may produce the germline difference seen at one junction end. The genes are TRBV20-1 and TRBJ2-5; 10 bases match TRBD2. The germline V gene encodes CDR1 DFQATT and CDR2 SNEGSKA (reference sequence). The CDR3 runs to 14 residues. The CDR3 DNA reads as TGCGGTGCAACAGCGGGAGGGTGGGGGGAGACCCAGTACTTC. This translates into CGATAGGWGETQYF.

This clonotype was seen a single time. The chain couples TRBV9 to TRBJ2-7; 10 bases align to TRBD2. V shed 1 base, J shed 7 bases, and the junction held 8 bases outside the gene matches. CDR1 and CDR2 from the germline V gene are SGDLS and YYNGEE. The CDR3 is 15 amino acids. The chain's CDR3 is CASSVLASGSGEQYF. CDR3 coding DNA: TGTGCCAGCAGCGTACTGGCTAGCGGGAGTGGTGAGCAGTACTTC.

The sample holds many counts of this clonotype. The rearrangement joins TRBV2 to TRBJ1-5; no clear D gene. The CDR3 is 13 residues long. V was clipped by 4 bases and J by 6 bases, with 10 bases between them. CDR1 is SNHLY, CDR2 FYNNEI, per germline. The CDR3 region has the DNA TGTGCCAGCAGTGCGGCTGGGCTTCAGCCCCAGCATTTT. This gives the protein CASSAAGLQPQHF.

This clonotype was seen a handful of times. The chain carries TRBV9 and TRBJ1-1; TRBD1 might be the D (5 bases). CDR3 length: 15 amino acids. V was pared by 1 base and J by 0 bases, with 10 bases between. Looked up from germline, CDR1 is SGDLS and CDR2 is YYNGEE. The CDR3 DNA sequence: TGTGCCAGCAGCGTAACGGACACAATGAACACTGAAGCTTTCTTT. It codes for CASSVTDTMNTEAFF.